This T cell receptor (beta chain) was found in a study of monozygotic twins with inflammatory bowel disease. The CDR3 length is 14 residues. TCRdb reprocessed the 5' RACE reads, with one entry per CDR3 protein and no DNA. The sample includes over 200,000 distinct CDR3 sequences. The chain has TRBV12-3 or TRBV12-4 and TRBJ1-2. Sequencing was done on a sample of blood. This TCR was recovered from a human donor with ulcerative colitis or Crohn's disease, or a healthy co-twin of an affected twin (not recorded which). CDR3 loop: CASTPRAEFYGYTF.